This TCR beta chain is drawn from a study of T cells in Graves' hyperthyroidism and ophthalmopathy. Study-wide results and caveats: Blood also carried most thyroid clonotypes expanded above 0.001. Ophthalmopathy and stable hyperthyroidism were told apart by a 13 V-J model.

The CDR3 extends over 13 amino acids. Germline V gene lookup returns CDR1 LGHNA and CDR2 YNFKEQ. The V segment lost 1 base and the J segment 6 bases; nucleotides outside the gene matches: 2. Amplification yielded TCR beta CDR3 regions, with RNA transcripts as the source. The HTBI primer set drove a first-round RT-PCR of the TCR CDR3. TCRdb passed the multiplex PCR reads through MiXCR, listing each CDR3 protein once. This sample carries a few hundred thousand distinct CDR3 sequences, over 10% of them seen once, and the ten largest clones take 9.2%. This clonotype showed up many times. Its antigen remains unidentified.

The V gene is TRBV4-2, the J gene TRBJ1-1, with TRBD1 matching over 7 bases. The sequenced material came from blood. The clonotype comes from a woman in her late teens or twenties with Graves' hyperthyroidism. The CDR3 DNA sequence: TGTGCCAGCAGCCAAGGAGGGGGCTCTGAAGCTTTCTTT. This encodes CASSQGGGSEAFF.